The 13 T cell receptor beta chains given below trace back to one sample, sequenced in a study of cytomegalovirus exposure and HLA in healthy donors. PCR used 60 Vbeta primers and 13 Jbeta primers. Method: immunoSEQ multiplex PCR; TCRdb's copy keeps in-frame clones and lacks some. The sample comprises about 160,000 clones, around 80% of which are singletons, and around 6% rests with the top ten. The material sequenced was PBMCs. The receptors here all came from a man aged 50-59 years in good health and CMV-seropositive.

The chain uses TRBV5-5 and TRBJ2-7, with 9 bases that match TRBD2. The V segment lost 0 bases and the J segment 4 bases; nucleotides outside the gene matches: 8. There are 16 residues in the CDR3. CDR1 SGHKS and CDR2 YYEKEE come from the germline V gene (reference sequence). CDR3 amino acids: CASSLGLAVSGYEQYV. CDR3 sequence (DNA): TGTGCCAGCAGCTTGGGACTAGCGGTCTCTGGATACGAGCAGTACGTC.

The rearrangement uses TRBV21-1 and TRBJ1-6; the table gives TRBD1 as D, unverified against the DNA. TRBV21-1 is a pseudogene locus. The CDR3 consists of 17 residues. CDR3 sequence reads: CASSIRDTVSYNSPLHF. In nucleotides, the CDR3 is TGTGCCAGCAGCATACGGGACACCGTCTCCTATAATTCACCCCTCCACTTT.

The chain uses TRBV15 and TRBJ1-4; 9 bases match TRBD1. Germline CDR1 and CDR2: LNHNV and YYDKDF (reference sequence). V dropped 0 bases and J dropped 9; count of bases not matched to a gene: 5. This CDR3 spans 15 amino acids. Here the CDR3 reads CATSRDRDREKKLFF. CDR3 bases: TGTGCCACCAGCAGAGACCGGGACAGGGAAAAAAAACTGTTTTTT.

The rearrangement joins TRBV5-4 to TRBJ1-2; D may be TRBD1 (5 bases). The ends were cut back, 1 base at V and 4 bases at J, with 17 bases in the middle. This CDR3 has 16 amino acids. CDR1 is SGHNT, CDR2 YYREEE, per germline (reference sequence). CDR3 residues: CASSLPQISGIYGYTF. The CDR3 nucleotides are TGTGCCAGCAGCTTGCCTCAGATCTCAGGGATCTATGGCTACACCTTC.

The chain uses TRBV30 and TRBJ1-5; D uncertain. The CDR3 runs to 15 residues. V was clipped by 2 bases and J by 6 bases, with 17 bases between them. Per germline, CDR1 GTSNPN and CDR2 SVGIG (reference sequence). The CDR3 spells CAWSPEGSGRQPQHF. The CDR3, as DNA: TGTGCCTGGAGTCCAGAGGGATCTGGTCGTCAGCCCCAGCATTTT.

This CDR3 is CASTGGGSGYTF. The CDR3 DNA reads as TGTGCCAGCACGGGGGGGGGCTCCGGCTACACCTTC. The rearrangement uses TRBV6-5 and TRBJ1-2; tentative D call: TRBD1 (6 bases). Looked up from germline, CDR1 is MNHEY and CDR2 is SVGAGI. The germline V and J ends were trimmed by 7 bases and 8 bases, with 14 bases remaining between them. This CDR3 region has 12 residues.

The gene calls are TRBV11-3 and TRBJ2-3, with TRBD2 matching 8 bases. This CDR3 region has 17 residues. CDR1 is SGHNT and CDR2 is YENEEA in the germline V gene. V was clipped by 5 bases and J by 1 base; unmatched bases: 11. CDR3 coding DNA: TGTGCCAGCAGCCCCGCGACTAGCGCGGCTGGCACAGATACGCAGTATTTT. Encoded protein: CASSPATSAAGTDTQYF.

The sample holds a few counts of this clone. The gene calls are TRBV30 and TRBJ2-1; 9 bases align to TRBD2. CDR3 length: 14 residues. V dropped 4 bases and J dropped 4; count of bases not matched to a gene: 5. CDR1 is GTSNPN and CDR2 is SVGIG in the germline V gene (reference sequence). The CDR3 reads CAWMVAGAYNEQFF. In nucleotides, the CDR3 is TGTGCCTGGATGGTAGCGGGGGCATACAATGAGCAGTTCTTC.

The chain couples TRBV5-6 to TRBJ2-1; 8 bases line up with TRBD1. This CDR3 has 15 amino acids. After removal of 2 bases from V and 8 bases from J, the junction contained 9 bases not matched to a gene. Germline V gene sequence: CDR1 SGHDT, CDR2 YYEEEE. The CDR3 nucleotides are TGTGCCAGCAGCTTTTCCCGGACAGGGTTCGATGAGCAGTTCTTC. Amino acid sequence: CASSFSRTGFDEQFF.

This clone was recorded a few times. The rearrangement joins TRBV27 to TRBJ2-3; maybe TRBD2 (6 bases). Germline assignment: CDR1 MNHEY and CDR2 SMNVEV (reference sequence). V lost 2 bases, J lost 6 bases, and 15 bases lay in between. This CDR3 is built from 15 residues. The CDR3 protein is CASSLRSLASDTQYF. Written as DNA, the CDR3 is TGTGCCAGCAGTTTAAGGTCACTAGCAAGTGATACGCAGTATTTT.

This clone was seen a single time. This chain uses TRBV30 with TRBJ1-2; D not certain. The V end was cut by 0 bases, the J end by 7 bases, with 9 bases between. In germline, CDR1 is GTSNPN, CDR2 SVGIG (reference sequence). CDR3 length: 12 amino acids. The CDR3 spells CAWSVGGGGYTF. In nucleotides, the CDR3 is TGTGCCTGGAGTGTAGGAGGAGGTGGCTACACCTTC.

This clone was seen only once. V is TRBV5-1 and J is TRBJ2-2; D call uncertain. This CDR3 has 14 amino acids. Trimming took off 1 base at V and 1 base at J, with 5 bases between the two ends. Germline loops: CDR1 SGHRS, CDR2 YFSETQ. The chain's CDR3 is CASSLSWNTGELFF. The CDR3 nucleotides are TGCGCCAGCAGCTTGTCGTGGAACACCGGGGAGCTGTTTTTT.

The chain joins TRBV11-2 to TRBJ1-2, with a tentative D call TRBD1 (6 bases). The CDR3 totals 12 residues. V lost 3 bases, J lost 6 bases, and 8 bases lay in between. The germline V gene encodes CDR1 SGHAT and CDR2 FQNNGV. The CDR3 DNA is TGTGCCAGCAGCTTTAGGGGGAATGGCTACACCTTC. This codes for CASSFRGNGYTF.